This is a list of T cell receptor beta chains from one sample in a study of T-cell reconstitution after alpha-beta-depleted transplantation in children. TCRdb itself ran the PCR reads through MiXCR, one entry per CDR3 protein. In the table there are over 150,000 distinct CDR3 sequences, roughly 15% of which are singletons. The sequencing here drew on PBMCs from the stem cell graft donor, taken from the stem cell graft. These receptors all come from a human donor who donated a stem cell graft to a child with acute lymphoblastic leukemia. Each CDR3 is given with its conserved first and last residue. The D gene is left open where the match is weak. Clone size is stated in some rows and not others, as once, few, many or a class when expanded.

TRBJ1-1,many,-,TRBV5-6,TGTGCCAGCAGCTTGGGGTCCTCAGGCAACACTGAAGCTTTCTTT,CASSLGSSGNTEAFF
TRBJ2-7,-,TRBD1,TRBV5-1,TGCGCCAGCAGCGCCCGCGGGACAGGGGGTTACGAGCAGTACTTC,CASSARGTGGYEQYF
TRBJ2-7,many,-,TRBV15,TGTGCCACCAGCAGGGCAGACGGCGAGCAGTACTTC,CATSRADGEQYF
TRBJ2-1,many,TRBD2,TRBV5-6,TGTGCCAGCAGCTTGGAGGGTCCTAGCGGGAGTGTGTACAATGAGCAGTTCTTC,CASSLEGPSGSVYNEQFF
TRBJ2-1,many,TRBD2,TRBV7-6,TGTGCCAGCAGCTCAAGACTAGCGGGTGGCAATGAGCAGTTCTTC,CASSSRLAGGNEQFF
TRBJ2-1,-,TRBD2,TRBV30,TGTGCCTGGGTCGGGACTAGCGGGAGGTACTACAATGAGCAGTTCTTC,CAWVGTSGRYYNEQFF
TRBJ2-7,-,TRBD1,TRBV5-1,TGCGCCAGCAGACCAGGGACAGGGGGCGCTTCCGAGCAGTACTTC,CASRPGTGGASEQYF
TRBJ2-5,few,TRBD2,TRBV5-1,TGCGCCAGCAGCCGTGGTGCGGGAGTTAAGCCGGAGACCCAGTACTTC,CASSRGAGVKPETQYF
TRBJ2-1,many,-,TRBV12-3/TRBV12-4,TGTGCCAGCAGTACAAGCCCCCGGGCCAATGAGCAGTTCTTC,CASSTSPRANEQFF
TRBJ1-2,-,-,TRBV4-1,TGCGCCAGCAGCCACCGGGACGGGGGAAGGGATGGCTACACCTTC,CASSHRDGGRDGYTF
TRBJ1-5,many,-,TRBV29-1,TGCAGCGCGGGAGGGGTTAATCAGCCCCAGCATTTT,CSAGGVNQPQHF
TRBJ1-1,many,TRBD1,TRBV7-9,TGTGCCAGCAGCTTACCTAAGCGGACAGGGACGAACACTGAAGCTTTCTTT,CASSLPKRTGTNTEAFF
TRBJ1-2,many,TRBD1,TRBV7-8,TGTGCCAGCAGCTTAGCGGCAACCGGGACAGGGGGCAATGGCTACACCTTC,CASSLAATGTGGNGYTF
TRBJ1-5,many,-,TRBV12-3/TRBV12-4,TGTGCCAGCAGTTTAGTCGGAGGGGCTAGCAATCAGCCCCAGCATTTT,CASSLVGGASNQPQHF
TRBJ2-1,many,-,TRBV11-2,TGTGCCAGCAGCCGCAGTGGGGGGTCCTACAATGAGCAGTTCTTC,CASSRSGGSYNEQFF
TRBJ1-2,few,-,TRBV7-9,TGTGCCAGCAGCACAAGGGGAGGCTACACCTTC,CASSTRGGYTF
TRBJ2-4,few,-,TRBV5-1,TGCGCCAGCAGCTTGGTCGGGTCGGCCAAAAACATTCAGTACTTC,CASSLVGSAKNIQYF
TRBJ2-1,many,-,TRBV5-1,TGCGCCAGCAGCGCCCAAAGCGTCTACAATGAGCAGTTCTTC,CASSAQSVYNEQFF
TRBJ1-2,many,TRBD1,TRBV29-1,TGCAGCGTTGGAAGGACAGGTGGTAATAGAAGTGACTATGGCTACACCTTC,CSVGRTGGNRSDYGYTF
TRBJ1-1,many,-,TRBV28,TGTGCCAGCAACGACGGGGGAAAGGCTGAAGCTTTCTTT,CASNDGGKAEAFF
TRBJ2-3,many,-,TRBV28,TGTGCCAGCCAAGGGGGAGGAGGATCAGATACGCAGTATTTT,CASQGGGGSDTQYF
TRBJ2-3,many,-,TRBV7-9,TGTGCCAGTAAGCTCTCGACTTCAAGGCAGTATTTT,CASKLSTSRQYF
TRBJ2-1,-,-,TRBV12-3/TRBV12-4,TGTGCCAGCAGTCGGGGGAATGAGCAGTTCTTC,CASSRGNEQFF
TRBJ2-7,many,-,TRBV13,TGTGCCAGCAGCTTAATGGGGGCAAGGAGCTCCTACGAGCAGTACTTC,CASSLMGARSSYEQYF
TRBJ2-3,many,TRBD2,TRBV6-1,TGTGCCAGCAGTGAAGTGGTAGCGGGAGGAGATACGCAGTATTTT,CASSEVVAGGDTQYF
TRBJ2-1,once,-,TRBV15,TGTGCCACCAGCAGAGGTCGAGTTGAGCAGTTCTTC,CATSRGRVEQFF
TRBJ2-1,-,TRBD2,TRBV29-1,TGCAGCGTGGCAGGGACTAGCGGCCGCCGGGTCCCGAACAACAATGAGCAGTTCTTC,CSVAGTSGRRVPNNNEQFF
TRBJ2-3,-,-,TRBV30,TGTGCCTGGAGTGCTATCGGTACGCAGTATTTT,CAWSAIGTQYF
TRBJ2-1,many,TRBD2,TRBV5-1,TGCGCCAGCAGCTTGGGTCTGTCGGGACTAGCGTACAATGAGCAGTTCTTC,CASSLGLSGLAYNEQFF
TRBJ1-1,-,-,TRBV10-3,TGTGCCATCAGTGAGTCGAACGGGGGAGGAGGTACTGAAGCTTTCTTT,CAISESNGGGGTEAFF
TRBJ2-1,few,-,TRBV11-2,TGTGCCAGCAGCTGGGAGGGGGGGGCGGGAGAGGCCAGAGACAATGAGCAGTTCTTC,CASSWEGGAGEARDNEQFF
TRBJ2-1,-,TRBD2,TRBV10-1,TGCGCCAGCAGTGGTCGACAGGGCCAACTAGCGGGAGGGTCGAATGAGCAGTTCTTC,CASSGRQGQLAGGSNEQFF